This entry lists 10 T cell receptor beta chains sequenced from one sample in a study of cytomegalovirus exposure and HLA in healthy donors (dated by TCRdb to 2016 to 2017). To prepare the library, the immunoSEQ multiplex PCR assay was applied. As stored in TCRdb, this immuneACCESS dataset retains in-frame rearrangements with V and J assigned. A fraction of the clones does not appear; measured against another copy, unresolved V genes explain less than half of the discrepancy, and the remainder lacks a known reason. This sample lists about 190,000 clones; more than 75% were detected once. Of the sample, more than 1.4% falls within the top ten clones. The sequencing sample was made of PBMCs. These TCRs come from a young woman in good health and CMV-seronegative.

The chain is built from TRBV5-4 and TRBJ2-3; 12 nucleotides match TRBD2. Trimming removed 0 bases from V and 3 bases from J; junction bases left unmatched: 11. The germline V gene has CDR1 SGHNT and CDR2 YYREEE (reference sequence). CDR3 size: 19 residues. CDR3 sequence reads: CASSLAGSSGGAKTDTQYF. The CDR3 bases are TGTGCCAGCAGCTTGGCCGGGTCTAGCGGGGGGGCAAAAACAGATACGCAGTATTTT.

This chain uses TRBV5-1 with TRBJ2-5; 9 positions match TRBD2. J gave up 1 base and V 2 bases, and 3 bases lay outside the gene matches. The CDR3 covers 15 residues. CDR1 is SGHRS, CDR2 YFSETQ, per germline. The CDR3 coding sequence is TGCGCCAGCAGCTTAGCGGGGGGCTCCCAAGAGACCCAGTACTTC. It translates to CASSLAGGSQETQYF. Full variable domain (outside the CDR3, taken from reference TRBV5-1 and TRBJ2-5): KAGVTQTPRYLIKTRGQQVTLSCSPISGHRSVSWYQQTPGQGLQFLFEYFSETQRNKGNFPGRFSGRQFSNSRSEMNVSTLELGDSALYLCASSLAGGSQETQYFGPGTRLLVL.

The chain uses TRBV25-1 and TRBJ2-1, with D possibly being TRBD1 (6 bases). This CDR3 is 13 amino acids long. The germline V gene encodes CDR1 MGHDK and CDR2 SYGVNS. The V end was cut by 7 bases, the J end by 3 bases, with 10 bases between. CDR3 sequence reads: CASTQGSYNEQFF. The CDR3 nucleotides are TGTGCCAGCACACAGGGAAGCTACAATGAGCAGTTCTTC. Full variable domain (remainder filled in from reference TRBV25-1 and TRBJ2-1): EADIYQTPRYLVIGTGKKITLECSQTMGHDKMYWYQQDPGMELHLIHYSYGVNSTEKGDLSSESTVSRIRTEHFPLTLESARPSHTSQYLCASTQGSYNEQFFGPGTRLTVL.

V gene TRBV18 combines with J gene TRBJ2-1; 12 bases line up with TRBD2. The CDR3 is made up of 15 amino acids. With 5 bases clipped from V and 8 bases from J, the junction kept 7 bases outside the gene matches. Germline loops: CDR1 KGHSH, CDR2 LQKENI. The CDR3 reads CASSYGLAGTYEQFF. CDR3 coding DNA: TGTGCCAGCTCATACGGACTAGCGGGGACGTATGAGCAGTTCTTC. Full variable domain (remainder filled in from reference TRBV18 and TRBJ2-1): NAGVMQNPRHLVRRRGQEARLRCSPMKGHSHVYWYRQLPEEGLKFMVYLQKENIIDESGMPKERFSAEFPKEGPSILRIQQVVRGDSAAYFCASSYGLAGTYEQFFGPGTRLTVL.

The genes are TRBV11-2 and TRBJ2-7, with D possibly TRBD2 on 5 matching bases. The CDR3 has 14 residues. V was shortened by 1 base and J by 6 bases, with 13 bases between the two germline ends. Germline CDR1 reads SGHAT; CDR2 reads FQNNGV. CDR3 nucleotide sequence: TGTGCCAGCAGCTTAGGAGGGAGCATAAGCGAGCAGTACTTC. Protein: CASSLGGSISEQYF.

The rearrangement links TRBV10-1 to TRBJ2-5; 8 nucleotides line up with TRBD1. Germline-derived CDR1 and CDR2 are WNHNN and SYGVQD (reference sequence). The J segment lost 3 bases and the V segment lost 3 bases, leaving 6 bases of the junction unmatched. The CDR3 consists of 15 residues. CDR3 DNA: TGCGCCAGCAGTGAAGGTGGGACAGGTAAAGAGACCCAGTACTTC. It translates to CASSEGGTGKETQYF.

The chain carries TRBV6-5 and TRBJ2-2; D possibly corresponds to TRBD1 (6 bases). The germline V gene has CDR1 MNHEY and CDR2 SVGAGI. The CDR3 covers 15 residues. V lost 0 bases and J lost 4, with 9 bases in between. This CDR3 is CASSYSTDSTGELFF. The DNA for the CDR3 is TGTGCCAGCAGTTACTCCACGGACAGCACCGGGGAGCTGTTTTTT.

The chain combines TRBV2 with TRBJ1-2; TRBD1 matches 8 bases. The CDR3 length is 14 residues. After removal of 6 bases from V and 3 bases from J, the junction contained 6 bases not matched to a gene. Germline V gene data show CDR1 as SNHLY and CDR2 as FYNNEI. In DNA form, the CDR3 reads TGTGCCAGCAGGGCAGGGGGCGCTTACTATGGCTACACCTTC. It yields the protein CASRAGGAYYGYTF.

The rearrangement links TRBV5-6 to TRBJ2-1; 9 bases match TRBD1. The CDR3 has 16 amino acids. Looked up from germline, CDR1 is SGHDT and CDR2 is YYEEEE. The V segment lost 4 bases and the J segment 3 bases; nucleotides outside the gene matches: 8. CDR3 in DNA: TGTGCCAGCAGCCAACCCGGGACAGGGCTCTACAATGAGCAGTTCTTC. As protein: CASSQPGTGLYNEQFF.

The chain employs TRBV6-5 and TRBJ1-5; 7 nucleotides line up with TRBD1. Unmatched junction bases numbered 6, after V lost 8 bases and J lost 5 bases. This CDR3 is built from 13 residues. CDR1 and CDR2 (germline): MNHEY, SVGAGI. As DNA, the CDR3 is TGTGCCAGCCGGAGGGGGCAAGATCAGCCCCAGCATTTT. It translates to CASRRGQDQPQHF.